The rows below give T cell receptor beta chains drawn from one sample of a study of blood T cell repertoires in COVID-19. TCRdb keeps only in-frame clones here, not all; method: immunoSEQ multiplex PCR. The data hold about 230,000 clones, with about 85% observed a single time. Sequences were obtained from peripheral blood. The receptors were gathered from a man in his forties or fifties with acute or convalescent COVID-19. The conserved cysteine and the conserved F or W are not part of the CDR3 here.

J,V,CDR3
TRBJ2-7,TRBV5-6,ASSYPGLAAEQY
TRBJ1-4,TRBV5-1,ASSLEEGGHEKLF
TRBJ1-1,TRBV7-2,ASSLTTGGLTEAF
TRBJ2-4,TRBV21-1,ASSKVDPGTGNPYGGY
TRBJ2-2,TRBV6-5,ASSGTGGDTGELF
TRBJ2-2,TRBV7-2,ASSLVPAGKNTGELF
TRBJ2-7,TRBV6-2/TRBV6-3,ASSQPERRGARYEQY
TRBJ1-2,TRBV7-9,ASSLGGVDGYGYT
TRBJ1-2,TRBV25-1,ASSESGRHYGYT
TRBJ1-2,TRBV9,ASSSGTGLYGYT
TRBJ2-7,TRBV5-1,ASRDGTGLGEQY
TRBJ1-1,TRBV12-3/TRBV12-4,ASSFGDSAEAF
TRBJ1-1,TRBV12-3/TRBV12-4,ASTWGEDTEAF
TRBJ1-1,TRBV18,ASSPGDREAF
TRBJ2-2,TRBV11-2,ASRPPRGLNTGELF
TRBJ1-1,TRBV6-1,ASSELGGIAGPNTEAF
TRBJ2-3,TRBV7-9,ASSYRQGITDTQY
TRBJ1-5,TRBV27,ASSYGQGSQPQH
TRBJ1-4,TRBV4-3,ASSPGLTVGANEKLF
TRBJ2-5,TRBV4-2,ASSQDGLSSGIQETQY
TRBJ1-3,TRBV9,ASSVASGNSGNTIY
TRBJ2-3,TRBV7-9,ASSLGQSTDTQY
TRBJ2-7,TRBV6-6,ASMEGGSYEQY
TRBJ1-1,TRBV6-5,ASRDRDRVNTEAF
TRBJ2-1,TRBV11-1,ASSLADGGFYEQF
TRBJ2-1,TRBV7-2,ASSLVGTEFNEQF
TRBJ1-5,TRBV6-5,ASSPDRASNQPQH
TRBJ2-4,TRBV5-6,ASTPQGLDKNIQY
TRBJ1-4,TRBV2,ASSPGSRGEKLF
TRBJ1-4,TRBV7-8,ASSLVSVGVSEKLF
TRBJ1-2,TRBV2,ASSEAPGQAGGGYT
TRBJ1-3,TRBV6-6,ASTTPKGPNTIY
TRBJ1-1,TRBV7-2,ASSLDSGGNEAF
TRBJ1-6,TRBV27,ASSRDRDRGSPLH
TRBJ1-5,TRBV6-5,ASSYSGGSQPQH
TRBJ1-1,TRBV2,ASSGLIDTEAF
TRBJ2-5,TRBV5-4,ASSRDRGETQY
TRBJ2-7,TRBV7-8,ASSLPPGHGPREQY
TRBJ2-1,TRBV6-4,ASTGAGVSSYNEQF